These 16 T cell receptor beta chains originate from one sample sequenced in a study of technical replicates of blood from a few donors. The repertoire was sequenced with immunoSEQ multiplex PCR; TCRdb's copy has only in-frame clones and lacks some. This table has 65,000 to 95,000 clones, around 94% appearing once. Sequencing input: T cells isolated from PBMCs. These receptors came from a human donor in good health.

The chain employs TRBV18 and TRBJ2-5; TRBD1 might be the D (5 bases). V was clipped by 3 bases and J by 10 bases, with 18 bases between them. The CDR3 spans 14 residues. The germline V gene encodes CDR1 KGHSH and CDR2 LQKENI. Here the CDR3 DNA reads TGTGCCAGCTCACCGGTACCCGGACAAGTTGACCAGTACTTC. Its translation: CASSPVPGQVDQYF. The full variable domain, rest sourced from reference TRBV18 and TRBJ2-5, is NAGVMQNPRHLVRRRGQEARLRCSPMKGHSHVYWYRQLPEEGLKFMVYLQKENIIDESGMPKERFSAEFPKEGPSILRIQQVVRGDSAAYFCASSPVPGQVDQYFGPGTRLLVL.

This clone came up a few times. CDR3 in amino acids: CASSLDQVMNTEAFF. In DNA, the CDR3 is TGTGCCAGCAGCTTAGATCAGGTCATGAACACTGAAGCTTTCTTT. J is TRBJ1-1 and V is TRBV11-3; D gene uncertain. The germline V gene encodes CDR1 SGHNT and CDR2 YENEEA. The CDR3 has 15 residues. Trimming took off 0 bases at V and 0 bases at J, with 8 bases between the two ends.

The CDR3 here is CASSLGGLADTDTQYF. For the CDR3, the DNA is TGTGCCAGCAGCTTAGGTGGTCTAGCGGACACAGATACGCAGTATTTT. The chain joins TRBV11-2 to TRBJ2-3; the match to TRBD2 covers 7 bases. The V gene's germline CDR1 is SGHAT and CDR2 FQNNGV. The CDR3 extends over 16 amino acids. With 1 base clipped from V and 2 bases from J, the junction kept 6 bases outside the gene matches.

This sequence joins TRBV7-6 and TRBJ2-7, with 9 bases lining up with TRBD2. The CDR3 extends over 16 amino acids. Germline V gives CDR1 SGHVS, CDR2 FNYEAQ. Germline trimming cut 5 bases from V and 6 bases from J; bases unmatched to any gene: 14. DNA of the CDR3: TGTGCCAGCAGCCCTAGGGGGGGGACTAGCAGCTTCGAGCAGTACTTC. It specifies CASSPRGGTSSFEQYF.

V usage is TRBV6-5 and J usage is TRBJ1-2; D gene unclear. The germline V and J ends were trimmed by 4 bases and 3 bases, with 9 bases remaining between them. Germline CDR1 and CDR2: MNHEY and SVGAGI. The CDR3 length is 13 residues. CDR3 amino acids: CASSFRGYYGYTF. CDR3 in DNA: TGTGCCAGCAGTTTTAGAGGGTACTATGGCTACACCTTC.

J is TRBJ1-2 and V is TRBV5-6; 8 bases match TRBD1. The trim removed 3 bases at V and 3 bases at J, leaving 7 bases unmatched. This CDR3 contains 15 residues. Germline V CDR1 and CDR2: SGHDT, YYEEEE. The CDR3 region is CASSSDRERDYGYTF. CDR3 in DNA: TGTGCCAGCAGCTCGGACAGGGAACGTGACTATGGCTACACCTTC.

In its sample, this clone was seen once. The V gene is TRBV16, the J gene TRBJ2-7; D is possibly TRBD1 (6 bases). The CDR3 covers 13 residues. From germline, CDR1 is KGHSY and CDR2 FQNENV. Trimming pared 6 bases from V and 0 bases from J, leaving 9 bases between. This chain's CDR3 is CASSSGDSYEQYF. The CDR3, as DNA: TGTGCCAGCAGTTCAGGGGACTCCTACGAGCAGTACTTC.

The V call is TRBV9, the J call TRBJ1-1, with D possibly matching TRBD1 (5 bases). Germline V gives CDR1 SGDLS, CDR2 YYNGEE. The V and J ends lost 5 bases and 0 bases respectively, with 20 bases between them. This CDR3 has 17 residues. This CDR3 reads CASSDSTLNFMNTEAFF. Written as DNA, the CDR3 is TGTGCCAGCAGTGACAGTACTCTCAACTTCATGAACACTGAAGCTTTCTTT.

The chain couples TRBV4-3 to TRBJ2-5; D possibly corresponds to TRBD2 (6 bases). Germline CDR1 is LGHNA and CDR2 is YSLEER. This CDR3 has 18 amino acids. Trimming left V 3 bases short and J 2 bases short, with 22 bases between. CDR3 amino acids: CASSQRAGGVSPQETQYF. The CDR3 coding sequence is TGCGCCAGCAGCCAGCGGGCAGGAGGGGTCTCCCCTCAAGAGACCCAGTACTTC.

V is TRBV5-1 and J is TRBJ2-1; 7 positions agree with TRBD1. CDR1 and CDR2 from the germline V gene are SGHRS and YFSETQ. Trimming at V came to 0 bases and at J to 8 bases, leaving 8 bases not matched to a gene. The CDR3 spans 15 residues. For the CDR3, the DNA is TGCGCCAGCAGCTTGGAGGGCAGGGGGTTGGATGAGCAGTTCTTC. Amino acid sequence: CASSLEGRGLDEQFF.

The chain recombines TRBV5-1 with TRBJ2-7, with TRBD2 matching 9 bases. The germline V gene encodes CDR1 SGHRS and CDR2 YFSETQ. CDR3 length: 14 residues. The V segment lost 5 bases and the J segment 3 bases; nucleotides outside the gene matches: 6. CDR3 region: CASRVGGRVYEQYF. In DNA form, the CDR3 reads TGCGCCAGCAGGGTTGGCGGGAGGGTCTACGAGCAGTACTTC. Drawing the rest from reference TRBV5-1 and TRBJ2-7, the complete variable domain is KAGVTQTPRYLIKTRGQQVTLSCSPISGHRSVSWYQQTPGQGLQFLFEYFSETQRNKGNFPGRFSGRQFSNSRSEMNVSTLELGDSALYLCASRVGGRVYEQYFGPGTRLTVT.

The V call is TRBV4-3, the J call TRBJ2-7; 12 bases match TRBD2. The V segment lost 4 bases and the J segment 1 base; nucleotides outside the gene matches: 2. CDR3 length: 15 residues. Germline assignment: CDR1 LGHNA and CDR2 YSLEER. CDR3 amino acids: CASSPLAGGSYEQYF. The CDR3, as DNA: TGCGCCAGCAGCCCCCTAGCGGGAGGGTCCTACGAGCAGTACTTC.

The chain couples TRBV10-2 to TRBJ2-2, with 9 bases lining up with TRBD1. This CDR3 has 14 residues. Germline trimming cut 11 bases from V and 1 base from J; bases unmatched to any gene: 5. Germline CDR1 is WSHSY and CDR2 is SAAADI. The CDR3, as DNA: TGCGCCGGCCGACAGGGGGGGAACACCGGGGAGCTGTTTTTT. Residues: CAGRQGGNTGELFF.

This chain uses TRBV5-4 with TRBJ2-7; 14 positions agree with TRBD2. The V gene end was trimmed by 0 bases and the J gene end by 2 bases; junction bases not matched to a gene: 10. The CDR3 totals 19 residues. Germline values: CDR1 SGHNT, CDR2 YYREEE (reference sequence). The DNA of the CDR3 is TGTGCCAGCAGCTTGGCGGGGACTAGCGGGAGTCTTTCTCCCTACGAGCAGTACTTC. Its protein product is CASSLAGTSGSLSPYEQYF.

This chain connects TRBV7-8 to TRBJ1-1, with TRBD1 as a possible D gene (5 bases). The germline gives CDR1 SGHVS, CDR2 FQNEAQ. The CDR3 extends over 14 amino acids. Trimming took 5 bases from V and 4 from J, leaving 14 bases between them. Here the CDR3 DNA reads TGTGCCAGCAGCGATTCGCGGGGGTCCACTGAAGCTTTCTTT. Protein product: CASSDSRGSTEAFF.

V usage is TRBV7-6 and J usage is TRBJ1-4; maybe TRBD1 (6 bases). Trimming pared 5 bases from V and 3 bases from J, leaving 16 bases between. The CDR3 is made up of 16 amino acids. The V gene's germline CDR1 is SGHVS and CDR2 FNYEAQ. CDR3 in DNA: TGTGCCAGCAGCCCAAAACTCGACAGGCCTAATGAAAAACTGTTTTTT. Translated: CASSPKLDRPNEKLFF.